These 8 T cell receptor beta chains were all obtained from the same sample, sequenced in a study of OX40 agonist ivuxolimab in advanced cancers. Generated by immunoSEQ multiplex PCR, the TCRdb table keeps only in-frame clones and is missing some. The table includes some 83,000 clones, more than 80% detected once. This sample comprised CD4+ or CD8+ T cells sorted from blood, obtained in a trial of the OX40 agonist ivuxolimab. The source is an adult with an advanced solid tumor such as melanoma, head and neck, liver or kidney cancer.

The CDR3 DNA is TGTGCCTGGAGTGTCTCAGATACGCAGTATTTT. Translated: CAWSVSDTQYF. V usage is TRBV30 and J usage is TRBJ2-3; D is undetermined. CDR3 size: 11 residues. Germline CDR1 GTSNPN, CDR2 SVGIG (reference sequence). V was pared by 0 bases and J by 4 bases, with 2 bases between.

The J gene is TRBJ2-7, the V gene TRBV4-1; 8 bases align to TRBD2. This CDR3 region has 15 residues. CDR1 MGHRA and CDR2 YSYEKL come from the germline V gene. The ends lost 4 bases at V and 0 bases at J; junction bases unmatched: 5. The CDR3 loop is CASSLRTSSSYEQYV. The DNA of the CDR3 is TGCGCCAGCAGCCTGAGGACTAGCAGCTCCTACGAGCAGTACGTC.

The genes are TRBV19 and TRBJ1-6; D may be TRBD1 (6 bases). Per the germline V gene, CDR1 is LNHDA and CDR2 is SQIVND (reference sequence). Trimming took 7 bases from V and 0 from J, leaving 16 bases between them. The CDR3 has 17 residues. The CDR3 DNA reads TGTGCCAGTACCAAGGGACACACTGGCTCCTATAATTCACCCCTCCACTTT. This translates into CASTKGHTGSYNSPLHF.

The CDR3 nucleotides are TGTGCCAGCAGGGATAGCTTGAACACTGAAGCTTTCTTT. Amino acids: CASRDSLNTEAFF. This chain connects TRBV6-5 to TRBJ1-1; no firm D call. Trimming cost V 6 bases and J 0 bases, with 8 bases left between them. The length of the CDR3 is 13 residues. CDR1 and CDR2 from the germline V gene are MNHEY and SVGAGI.

The chain links TRBV4-1 to TRBJ2-3, with 8 bases lining up with TRBD2. The CDR3 has 19 residues. Unmatched junction bases numbered 20, after V lost 4 bases and J lost 5 bases. From germline, CDR1 is MGHRA and CDR2 YSYEKL. CDR3 sequence (DNA): TGCGCCAGCAGCCCGATCGGGGGGGGCGGGGGCGGCCGAGGAGATACGCAGTATTTT. Residues: CASSPIGGGGGGRGDTQYF.

The chain joins TRBV6-5 to TRBJ1-1; D might be TRBD1 (6 bases). The length of the CDR3 is 15 residues. With 0 bases removed from V and 3 bases from J, the gap between germline ends came to 11 bases. Germline assignment: CDR1 MNHEY and CDR2 SVGAGI. CDR3 DNA sequence: TGTGCCAGCAGTTACTCGAGGGGGGGGGACACTGAAGCTTTCTTT. It codes for CASSYSRGGDTEAFF.

The rearrangement links TRBV28 to TRBJ1-1; the D gene is possibly TRBD1 (5 bases). Germline loops: CDR1 MDHEN, CDR2 SYDVKM. The CDR3 has 13 amino acids. The germline V and J ends were trimmed by 3 bases and 8 bases, with 13 bases remaining between them. CDR3 nucleotide sequence: TGTGCCAGCAGTTTTCGGGGCAGCGTAGAAGCTTTCTTT. Protein: CASSFRGSVEAFF.

This clone is a singleton in its sample. The CDR3 loop reads CASSTDLTGADLYGYTF. CDR3 nucleotides: TGTGCCAGCAGCACCGACCTCACAGGGGCCGACCTCTATGGCTACACCTTC. The V call is TRBV5-6, the J call TRBJ1-2, with 7 nucleotides matching TRBD1. From germline, CDR1 is SGHDT and CDR2 YYEEEE. The CDR3 consists of 17 residues. J gave up 4 bases and V 4 bases, and 16 bases lay outside the gene matches.